These T cell receptor beta chains were read from a single sample in a study of T cell responses to AZD1222 COVID-19 vaccine. Assay: immunoSEQ multiplex PCR; the TCRdb copy retains only in-frame clones and omits some. The sample carries about 100,000 clones, over 75% recorded once. Sample: peripheral blood, taken on day 0 of AZD1222 vaccination. Receptors were obtained from an adult in good health. CDR3s include the opening cysteine and the closing phenylalanine or tryptophan.

>TRBV2|TRBJ1-2
CASTKGEGWIYGYTF
>TRBV11-1|TRBJ1-3
CASSSRGLSGNTIYF
>TRBV6-5|TRBJ1-5
CASSRDSSNQPQHF
>TRBV9|TRBJ1-1
CASSGGPGEMMTFF
>TRBV12-3/TRBV12-4|TRBJ1-1
CASSLARSTEAFF
>TRBV4-1|TRBJ1-2
CASSHPGSTDGYTF
>TRBV10-1|TRBJ1-2
CASSAQRNYGYTF
>TRBV14|TRBJ1-6
CASSLTGGSGNSPLHF
>TRBV10-3|TRBJ1-1
CAISELMNTEAFF
>TRBV5-5|TRBJ2-7
CASSLRGPVYEQYF
>TRBV7-2|TRBJ1-6
CASGPQGSYNSPLHF
>TRBV5-1|TRBJ2-1
CASSLNGGESNEQFF
>TRBV30|TRBJ1-4
CAWSTGQANEKLFF
>TRBV5-5|TRBJ2-5
CASSFRGPGETQYF
>TRBV30|TRBJ2-7
CAWSVGSRDYEQYF
>TRBV2|TRBJ1-2
CASRAGTGTYGYTF
>TRBV12-2|TRBJ1-5
CASRLEGVRDQPQHF
>TRBV19|TRBJ1-1
CASSKGSNTEAFF
>TRBV27|TRBJ2-1
CASRPLAGGRNEQFF
>TRBV11-2|TRBJ2-1
CASSRERRLGEQFF
>TRBV9|TRBJ1-2
CASSKFEGTDLFYGYTF
>TRBV10-1|TRBJ2-1
CASSETWSSYNEQFF
>TRBV6-5|TRBJ1-2
CASSPTFNYGYTF
>TRBV7-3|TRBJ2-2
CASSLTSPSGGAIATGELFF
>TRBV7-2|TRBJ2-6
CASSLDSHQTSGANVLTF
>TRBV6-5|TRBJ2-1
CASSSGTSSYNEQFF
>TRBV7-6|TRBJ1-6
CASSLELDRVKSPLHF
>TRBV9|TRBJ2-1
CASSVEASITLNNEQFF
>TRBV7-2|TRBJ2-1
CASSTRQSIYNEQFF
>TRBV28|TRBJ2-7
CASSLWGREGYEQYF